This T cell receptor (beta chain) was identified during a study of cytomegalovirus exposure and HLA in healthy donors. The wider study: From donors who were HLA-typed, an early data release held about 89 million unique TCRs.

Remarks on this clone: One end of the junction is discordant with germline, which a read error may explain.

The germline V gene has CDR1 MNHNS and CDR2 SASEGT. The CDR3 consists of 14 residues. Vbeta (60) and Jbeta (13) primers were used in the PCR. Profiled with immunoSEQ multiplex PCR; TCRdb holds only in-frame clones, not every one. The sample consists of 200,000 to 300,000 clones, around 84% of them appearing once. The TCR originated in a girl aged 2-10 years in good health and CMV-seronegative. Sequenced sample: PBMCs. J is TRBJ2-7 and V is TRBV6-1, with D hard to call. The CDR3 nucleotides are TGTGCCAGCAGGGAAGAGAGGAGCTCCTACGAGCAGTACTTC. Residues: CASREERSSYEQYF.